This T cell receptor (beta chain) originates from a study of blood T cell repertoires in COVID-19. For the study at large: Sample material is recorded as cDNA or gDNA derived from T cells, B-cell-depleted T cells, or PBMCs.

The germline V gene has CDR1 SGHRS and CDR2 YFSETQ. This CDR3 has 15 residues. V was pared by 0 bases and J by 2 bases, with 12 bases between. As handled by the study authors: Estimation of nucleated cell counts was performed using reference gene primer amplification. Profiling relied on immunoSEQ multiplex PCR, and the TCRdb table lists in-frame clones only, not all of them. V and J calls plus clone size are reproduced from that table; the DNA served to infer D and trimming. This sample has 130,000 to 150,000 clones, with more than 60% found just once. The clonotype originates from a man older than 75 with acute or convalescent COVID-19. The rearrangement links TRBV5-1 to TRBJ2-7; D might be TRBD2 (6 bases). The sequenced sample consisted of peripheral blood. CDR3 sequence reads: CASSLASGLTYEQYF. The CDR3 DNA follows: TGCGCCAGCAGCTTGGCCTCGGGACTGACCTACGAGCAGTACTTC.